Following are 15 T cell receptor beta chains from one sample sequenced in a study of shared clonotypes between healthy human individuals. Data came from immunoSEQ multiplex PCR; TCRdb stores just in-frame clones and leaves some out. The sample carries over 400,000 clones, 81% recorded once. The sequencing input was PBMCs. These receptors were obtained from a woman between 35 and 50 years old in good health. Some clones in this sample may be carry-over from other donors' samples.

This chain uses TRBV13 with TRBJ2-7; D not certain. V lost 5 bases, J lost 0 bases, and 8 bases lay in between. The length of the CDR3 is 13 residues. The germline V gene encodes CDR1 PRHDT and CDR2 FYEKMQ (reference sequence). The CDR3 coding sequence is TGTGCCAGCAGCCCGATCGGCTCCTACGAGCAGTACTTC. It codes for CASSPIGSYEQYF.

The chain has TRBV27 and TRBJ1-1; possibly TRBD1 for D (5 bases). CDR1 and CDR2 (germline): MNHEY, SMNVEV (reference sequence). The CDR3 loop spans 19 amino acids. The ends were cut back, 5 bases at V and 0 bases at J, with 25 bases in the middle. The CDR3 region is CASSLLAFSGTGLNTEAFF. The CDR3 DNA reads TGTGCCAGCAGTCTCCTAGCTTTTTCGGGGACGGGGCTGAACACTGAAGCTTTCTTT.

V usage is TRBV7-6 and J usage is TRBJ2-2, with a tentative D call TRBD2 (5 bases). V lost 2 bases and J 3 bases, leaving 7 bases between the germline ends. CDR3 length: 14 residues. Germline CDR1 and CDR2: SGHVS and FNYEAQ. The CDR3 DNA follows: TGTGCCAGCAGCTTATTCGGGGACACCGGGGAGCTGTTTTTT. Protein: CASSLFGDTGELFF.

This clone was seen a handful of times. The chain employs TRBV10-2 and TRBJ2-2; possibly TRBD1 for D (7 bases). In germline, CDR1 is WSHSY, CDR2 SAAADI. The V end was cut by 7 bases, the J end by 8 bases, with 14 bases between. CDR3 length: 13 residues. This CDR3 is CASTSRGAGELFF. In DNA, the CDR3 is TGCGCCAGCACCTCCAGGGGGGCTGGGGAGCTGTTTTTT.

The chain has TRBV6-6 and TRBJ2-5; D not certain. V shed 10 bases and J shed 2 bases, with 8 bases lying between them. The germline gives CDR1 MNHNY, CDR2 SVGAGI (reference sequence). The CDR3 consists of 11 residues. As DNA, the CDR3 is TGTGCCACGGGCCCTCAAGAGACCCAGTACTTC. Amino acid sequence: CATGPQETQYF.

This clone has just a few counts. V is TRBV6-1 and J is TRBJ1-1, with 11 nucleotides matching TRBD1. The CDR3 loop spans 16 amino acids. With V trimmed by 3 bases and J by 0 bases, 3 bases remained unmatched. Germline-derived CDR1 and CDR2 are MNHNS and SASEGT. The chain's CDR3 is CASSEGTGGLNTEAFF. Written as DNA, the CDR3 is TGTGCCAGCAGTGAGGGGACAGGGGGTCTGAACACTGAAGCTTTCTTT.

This chain joins TRBV30 and TRBJ1-4, with D possibly matching TRBD1 (5 bases). Trimming removed 0 bases at V and 2 bases at J, with 10 bases between. There are 15 residues in the CDR3. Germline lookup yields CDR1 GTSNPN and CDR2 SVGIG (reference sequence). The CDR3 region has the DNA TGTGCCTGGAGTGTAGGGACGTGGACTAATGAAAAACTGTTTTTT. This translates into CAWSVGTWTNEKLFF.

The sample holds a few counts of this clone. The chain uses TRBV28 and TRBJ2-7; tentatively, D is TRBD1 (6 bases). The CDR3 totals 15 residues. Per germline, CDR1 MDHEN and CDR2 SYDVKM. V lost 7 bases and J lost 2, with 18 bases in between. CDR3 DNA: TGTGCCAGCACTCTATCGATTGGGGGCCCCTACGAGCAGTACTTC. Amino acid sequence: CASTLSIGGPYEQYF. Full variable domain (outside the CDR3, taken from reference TRBV28 and TRBJ2-7): DVKVTQSSRYLVKRTGEKVFLECVQDMDHENMFWYRQDPGLGLRLIYFSYDVKMKEKGDIPEGYSVSREKKERFSLILESASTNQTSMYLCASTLSIGGPYEQYFGPGTRLTVT.

Concerning this clone itself: The germline gene is not matched at one end of the junction; a read error may be the cause. This rearrangement joins TRBV11-2 to TRBJ1-5, with D perhaps matching TRBD1 (6 bases). CDR3 size: 13 residues. Germline-derived CDR1 and CDR2 are SGHAT and FQNNGV. The CDR3 DNA sequence: TGTACCAGCAGCCTCCGGAGGGACACGCCCCAGCATTTT. Protein product: CTSSLRRDTPQHF.

For this clone: This sample includes further DNA sequences coding for the same CDR3. The genes are TRBV5-1 and TRBJ1-1, with D possibly being TRBD1 (6 bases). CDR3 length: 14 amino acids. Germline V gene data show CDR1 as SGHRS and CDR2 as YFSETQ. Trimming left V 4 bases short and J 0 bases short, with 10 bases between. The CDR3 bases are TGCGCCAGCAGCCCCCGGGACATGAACACTGAAGCTTTCTTT. Translating it yields CASSPRDMNTEAFF.

In this sample, this clone turned up once. The gene calls are TRBV5-6 and TRBJ2-7, with TRBD1 matching 9 bases. Germline loops: CDR1 SGHDT, CDR2 YYEEEE. V was pared by 6 bases and J by 5 bases, with 9 bases of the junction left unmatched. This CDR3 comprises 14 residues. CDR3 in amino acids: CASTIQGAQDEQYF. The CDR3 DNA reads TGTGCCAGCACCATACAGGGGGCGCAGGACGAGCAGTACTTC.

The rearrangement links TRBV11-2 to TRBJ2-5; a weak D match, TRBD2 (6 bases). CDR1 and CDR2 from the germline V gene are SGHAT and FQNNGV. The CDR3 consists of 14 residues. The V and J ends lost 10 bases and 4 bases respectively, with 19 bases between them. The CDR3 sequence is CATTLFGRGETQYF. The DNA of the CDR3 is TGTGCCACCACCCTTTTCGGGAGAGGAGAGACCCAGTACTTC.

The chain employs TRBV18 and TRBJ1-1; no clear D gene. Per the germline V gene, CDR1 is KGHSH and CDR2 is LQKENI. V lost 0 bases and J lost 3, with 8 bases in between. The CDR3 is 14 residues long. CDR3 sequence: CASSPPGRDTEAFF. The CDR3 nucleotides read TGTGCCAGCTCACCACCAGGGAGGGACACTGAAGCTTTCTTT.

The rearrangement links TRBV28 to TRBJ2-1; perhaps D is TRBD1 or TRBD2 (5 bases each). Trimming stripped 6 bases from V and 2 bases from J, with 14 bases between. CDR3 length: 15 residues. Germline CDR1 and CDR2: MDHEN and SYDVKM. CDR3 protein: CASSSPGTPYNEQFF. CDR3 nucleotide sequence: TGTGCCAGCAGCTCCCCCGGGACGCCCTACAATGAGCAGTTCTTC.

The chain recombines TRBV10-3 with TRBJ1-3, with 7 nucleotides matching TRBD1. This CDR3 contains 15 residues. V lost 3 bases to trimming and J lost 4 bases; unmatched junction nucleotides: 6. CDR1 ENHRY and CDR2 SYGVKD come from the germline V gene. The CDR3 loop is CAISDPDREGNTIYF. DNA of the CDR3: TGTGCCATCAGTGACCCCGACAGGGAGGGAAACACCATATATTTT.